Reported below is one T cell receptor beta chain. The antigen it recognizes is unknown. No base-level quality is on record; no much larger clone is a single base apart. These data belong to a study of T cells after yellow fever vaccination (dated by TCRdb to the late 2010s). About the investigation overall: The SMART-Seq v4 Ultra Low Input RNA kit was used to prepare libraries from fractions with low cell numbers. To follow T-cell clones before and after primary and booster YFV17D yellow fever vaccination, bulk TCR alpha and beta repertoires were sequenced over time. Two healthy male donors made up the cohort, one aged 18 to 30 years and the other aged 30 to 40 years. Blood samples were taken at several timepoints before and after primary and secondary immunization, and bulk PBMC replicates and cell subsets were isolated.

TCR cDNA was synthesized by 5'RACE template switching, through which a universal primer site and unique molecular identifiers were introduced. Priming for cDNA synthesis came from both the TCR alpha and TCR beta constant segments. Two PCR steps were used to amplify libraries, with sample barcodes and sequencing adapters being added in the second step. Sequencing of libraries was performed on Illumina HiSeq 2500 (2x100 bp) or NovaSeq (2x150 bp). The paper's processing steps were these. MIGEC was used to demultiplex reads and collapse the reads into UMI consensus sequences, and MiXCR was used for V(D)J alignment. Using edgeR on replicate PBMC samples, clonotypes were called vaccine-responding if FDR was below 0.01 and the log2 fold change was above 5 up to day 15. Bulk clonotypes were assigned CD4 or CD8 identity according to which sequenced CD4 or CD8 repertoire held them at higher abundance. The raw public reads went through TCRdb reprocessing: fastp at Q25, MiXCR clone calling, in-frame beta chains kept. Merged by CDR3 protein, the rows form single entries marked with the most common genes and DNA. None of the V and J calls come from the authors' own analysis; TCRdb made them. This sample has about 550,000 distinct CDR3 sequences in its table, and roughly 21% of those were observed once. The top ten hold 13% to 15% of the sample.

Sequences LGHNA (CDR1) and YNFKEQ (CDR2) are obtained from the germline V gene. The CDR3 holds 14 amino acids from the cysteine to the phenylalanine. This entry keeps only the CDR3 DNA: 42 bases, framed from base 1. Germline trimming: 4 bases from V, 6 bases from J; junction bases outside gene matches: 5. Here is what the overall study found, with its caveats: Because only a couple of donors were included in the study, the extent to which the findings can be generalized is limited. Compared with the primary T-cell response, the secondary T-cell response was faster but weaker, reaching its peak on day 5 rather than on day 15. Computational filtering was needed because FACS-sorted repertoires could contain abundant contaminating clonotypes from the bulk population. After the booster, most of the clones that had expanded following primary vaccination were detected again (roughly 96% of CD4 and around nine tenths of CD8), which suggests that memory was broadly maintained. A small share of clonotypes was detected in both CD4 and CD8 compartments, with the overlap likely arising from convergent recombination.

Sample treatment or condition, as interpreted from the label and publication: live attenuated yellow fever vaccine strain. At each blood-draw timepoint, two biological replicates of bulk PBMCs were collected. PBMCs were isolated from peripheral blood using a standard Ficoll-Paque protocol. TriZol was used to extract RNA from bulk PBMCs, CD4 and CD8 fractions, and dextramer-positive and dextramer-negative fractions. Source: PBMCs, taken 15 days after the yellow fever booster vaccination. The chain is encoded by TRBV4-2 joined to TRBJ2-3, and TRBD1 matches 9 of the central bases. This clonotype originated in a man aged 25-40 years who received the YFV17D yellow fever vaccine. The sequence in DNA is TGTGCCAGCAGCCGGGGGACAGGGCGCGATACGCAGTATTTT. This translates into CASSRGTGRDTQYF.